These 15 T cell receptor beta chains were all obtained from the same sample, sequenced in a study of patients with pleural tuberculosis. TCRdb reanalysed the reads using MiXCR and keeps one entry per CDR3 protein. The sample yields 25,000 to 30,000 distinct CDR3 sequences, 18% seen once. Specimen: peripheral blood. The source of these receptors is a human donor with pleural tuberculosis.

With respect to this clonotype: A read error is possible here, since a much larger clone lies one base away. This rearrangement joins TRBV7-2 to TRBJ2-7, with a weak D call TRBD2 (6 bases). Germline V CDR1 and CDR2: SGHTA, FQGNSA. The CDR3 loop spans 14 amino acids. This CDR3 is CASSPGLSSYEQHF. The CDR3 nucleotides are TGTGCCAGCAGCCCGGGACTGAGCTCCTACGAGCAGCACTTC.

The sample holds many counts of this clonotype. The chain links TRBV5-1 to TRBJ2-3; 8 bases map to TRBD2. Per the germline V gene, CDR1 is SGHRS and CDR2 is YFSETQ. The CDR3 length is 17 residues. V lost 5 bases, J lost 2 bases, and 13 bases stayed unmatched. The CDR3 sequence is CASSSDGLAGLTDTQYF. CDR3 sequence (DNA): TGCGCCAGCAGTTCCGACGGGCTAGCGGGCCTCACAGATACGCAGTATTTT.

This clonotype is medium-sized within its sample. CDR3 sequence reads: CSARGTGVNEQFF. CDR3 in DNA: TGCAGTGCTAGAGGGACAGGTGTAAATGAGCAGTTCTTC. This chain connects TRBV20-1 to TRBJ2-1; 7 positions match TRBD1. Germline V gene data show CDR1 as DFQATT and CDR2 as SNEGSKA (reference sequence). There are 13 residues in the CDR3. Germline trimming cut 1 base from V and 7 bases from J; bases unmatched to any gene: 4.

The sample holds one count of this clonotype. The rearrangement joins TRBV12-3 or TRBV12-4 to TRBJ1-1; D is unresolved. Between the trimmed V and J ends, which lost 8 bases and 8 bases, there was a span of 6 bases. This CDR3 is built from 9 residues. The CDR3 reads CASGLEAFF. The CDR3 bases are TGTGCCAGCGGGTTAGAAGCTTTCTTT.

This clonotype was picked up many times. The genes are TRBV4-1 and TRBJ1-1; D is ambiguous. V lost 2 bases to trimming and J lost 0 bases, with 13 bases between them. From germline, CDR1 is MGHRA and CDR2 YSYEKL. The CDR3 sequence is 16 residues long. CDR3 nucleotide sequence: TGCGCCAGCAGCCAAAGGATGCTGAGCATGAACACTGAAGCTTTCTTT. The encoded protein is CASSQRMLSMNTEAFF.

This clonotype has a count of ten or more. The chain has TRBV2 and TRBJ1-2; 7 bases are a match to TRBD1. The germline V gene has CDR1 SNHLY and CDR2 FYNNEI. The CDR3 covers 14 residues. The J segment lost 2 bases and the V segment lost 7 bases, leaving 7 bases of the junction unmatched. In nucleotides, the CDR3 is TGTGCCAGCACCCGACAGGGCCCAAACTATGGCTACACCTTC. Encoded protein: CASTRQGPNYGYTF.

Worth noting for this clonotype: At one end, the junction sequence differs from germline, possibly due to a read error. This chain connects TRBV27 to TRBJ1-1; a possible D gene is TRBD1 (5 bases). Germline-derived CDR1 and CDR2 are MNHEY and SMNVEV (reference sequence). The CDR3 consists of 15 residues. CDR3 sequence (DNA): TGTGCCGGCAGCCCAAGTGTGGGGCTCAACACTGAAGCTTTCTTT. Its protein product is CAGSPSVGLNTEAFF.

The rearrangement uses TRBV30 and TRBJ2-1; 7 nucleotides line up with TRBD2. The CDR3 runs to 14 residues. CDR1 is GTSNPN and CDR2 is SVGIG in the germline V gene (reference sequence). V trimming: 1 base; J trimming: 11 bases; junction bases outside the gene matches: 11. The CDR3 spells CAWSGILAGDKQFF. The CDR3 DNA sequence: TGTGCCTGGAGTGGTATCCTGGCGGGGGATAAGCAGTTCTTC.

This clonotype was observed at least ten times. The CDR3 loop reads CASSLRGVSTEAFF. Here the CDR3 DNA reads TGTGCCAGCAGCTTAAGGGGTGTTAGCACTGAAGCTTTCTTT. V usage is TRBV7-9 and J usage is TRBJ1-1, with D possibly TRBD1 on 5 matching bases. V was cut by 2 bases and J by 4 bases, with 11 bases left in between. The V gene's germline CDR1 is SEHNR and CDR2 FQNEAQ (reference sequence). CDR3 length equals 14 residues.

This clonotype was detected ten times or more. This sequence joins TRBV28 and TRBJ1-2; D is possibly TRBD1 (6 bases). CDR1 and CDR2 from the germline V gene are MDHEN and SYDVKM. The V and J ends lost 7 bases and 6 bases respectively, with 18 bases between them. The CDR3 totals 14 residues. The DNA of the CDR3 is TGTGCCAGCACCCGACTCGCGGCAGGGGATGGCTACACCTTC. Translation: CASTRLAAGDGYTF.

The sample holds many counts of this clonotype. The rearrangement uses TRBV24-1 and TRBJ2-7; the D call may be TRBD1 or TRBD2 (5 bases each). The CDR3 runs to 13 residues. Deletions cut 9 bases from V and 11 bases from J, with 22 bases between. Germline CDR1 and CDR2: KGHDR and SFDVKD. The CDR3 DNA reads TGTGCCACCGGAAACCCTGGGGACCGCCGCAAGTACTTC. Translated: CATGNPGDRRKYF.

About this clonotype: An end of the junction differs from the germline gene, which may be a read error. V is TRBV6-6 and J is TRBJ2-7; no clear D gene. In germline, CDR1 is MNHNY, CDR2 SVGAGI (reference sequence). The CDR3 contains 14 residues. CDR3 DNA: TGTGCCGGCAGGTACTCCCAGGCGTCTCCGGAGCAGTACTTC. Encoded protein: CAGRYSQASPEQYF.

On this clonotype itself: An end of the junction differs from the germline gene, which may be a read error. This chain links TRBV5-5 with TRBJ2-7; 9 bases agree with TRBD1. The CDR3 totals 15 residues. Germline V CDR1 and CDR2: SGHKS, YYEKEE (reference sequence). The CDR3 spells CAGSLSRDRDYEQYF. The CDR3, as DNA: TGTGCCGGCAGCTTGAGTCGGGACAGGGACTACGAGCAGTACTTC.

This clonotype occurred many times. This chain links TRBV20-1 with TRBJ2-7; 9 nucleotides align to TRBD1. Trimming at V came to 5 bases and at J to 6 bases, leaving 11 bases not matched to a gene. Per the germline V gene, CDR1 is DFQATT and CDR2 is SNEGSKA (reference sequence). This CDR3 has 14 residues. CDR3 region: CSAQAGTGLSEQYF. DNA for the CDR3: TGCAGTGCTCAGGCCGGGACAGGGTTGTCCGAGCAGTACTTC.

Sample share makes this clonotype medium-sized (0.01 to 0.1%). This chain connects TRBV18 to TRBJ1-1; D call uncertain. This CDR3 contains 12 residues. From germline, CDR1 is KGHSH and CDR2 LQKENI. V lost 4 bases and J lost 1, with 4 bases in between. DNA of the CDR3: TGTGCCAGCTCACTCGGGAACACTGAAGCTTTCTTT. This encodes CASSLGNTEAFF.